A single T cell receptor beta chain is shown here with its context. Antigen: not known. The junction shows a germline mismatch at one end, possibly a read error. Germline V CDR1 and CDR2: SGDLS, YYNGEE. This CDR3 is built from 15 residues. The data belong to a study of T cell responses to AZD1222 COVID-19 vaccine. Study-level points and caveats: There were mostly white British donors and more females than males, and clonal diversity was possibly underestimated. A rise in Spike-specific TCR breadth and depth followed two AZD1222 doses.

Repertoires were generated with immunoSEQ multiplex PCR, while TCRdb's copy carries only in-frame clones and drops some. This sample has roughly 15,000 clones, with 80% to 85% found just once. The sequences come from peripheral blood, collected 28 days after the second AZD1222 dose. This TCR was recovered from an adult who received the AZD1222 COVID-19 vaccine. The chain recombines TRBV9 with TRBJ2-6; the D is unclear. The CDR3 protein is CASSVAQVGTNVLTF. The CDR3, as DNA: TGTGCCAGCAGCGTAGCGCAGGTTGGGACCAACGTCCTGACTTTC.